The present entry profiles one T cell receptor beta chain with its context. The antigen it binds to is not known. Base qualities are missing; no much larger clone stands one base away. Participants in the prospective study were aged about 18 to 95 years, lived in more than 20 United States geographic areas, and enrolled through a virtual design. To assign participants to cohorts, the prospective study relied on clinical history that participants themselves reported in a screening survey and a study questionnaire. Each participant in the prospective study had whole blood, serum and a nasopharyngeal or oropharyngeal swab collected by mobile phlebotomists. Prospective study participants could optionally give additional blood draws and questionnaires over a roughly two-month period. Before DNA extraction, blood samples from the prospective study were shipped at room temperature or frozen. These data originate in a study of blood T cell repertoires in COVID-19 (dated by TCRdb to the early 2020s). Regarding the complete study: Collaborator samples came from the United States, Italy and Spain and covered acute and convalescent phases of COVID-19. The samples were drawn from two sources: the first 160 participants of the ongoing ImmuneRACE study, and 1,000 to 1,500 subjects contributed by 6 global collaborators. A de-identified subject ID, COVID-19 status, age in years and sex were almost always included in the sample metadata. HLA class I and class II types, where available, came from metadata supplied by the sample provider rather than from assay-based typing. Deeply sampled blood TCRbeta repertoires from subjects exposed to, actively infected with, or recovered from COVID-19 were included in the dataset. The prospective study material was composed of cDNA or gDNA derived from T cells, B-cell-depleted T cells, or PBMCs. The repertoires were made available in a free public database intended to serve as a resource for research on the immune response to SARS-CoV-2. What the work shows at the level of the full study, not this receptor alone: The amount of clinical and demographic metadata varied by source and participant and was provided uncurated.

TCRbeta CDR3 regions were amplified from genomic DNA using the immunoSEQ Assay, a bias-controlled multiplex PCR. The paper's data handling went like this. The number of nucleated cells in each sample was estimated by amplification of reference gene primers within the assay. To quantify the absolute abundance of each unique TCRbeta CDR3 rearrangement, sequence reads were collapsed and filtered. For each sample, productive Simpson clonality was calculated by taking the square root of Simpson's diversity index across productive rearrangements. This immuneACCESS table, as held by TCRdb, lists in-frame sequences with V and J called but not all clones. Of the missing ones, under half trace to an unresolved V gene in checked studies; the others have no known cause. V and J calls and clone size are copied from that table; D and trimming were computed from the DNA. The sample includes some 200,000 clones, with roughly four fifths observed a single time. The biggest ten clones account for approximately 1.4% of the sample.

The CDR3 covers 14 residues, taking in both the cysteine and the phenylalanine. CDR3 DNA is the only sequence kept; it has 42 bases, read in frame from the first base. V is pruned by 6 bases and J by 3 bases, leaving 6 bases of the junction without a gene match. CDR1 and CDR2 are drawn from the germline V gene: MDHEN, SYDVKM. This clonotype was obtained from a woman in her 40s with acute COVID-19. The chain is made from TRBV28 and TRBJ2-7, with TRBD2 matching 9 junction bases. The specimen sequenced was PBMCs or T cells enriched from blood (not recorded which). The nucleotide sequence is TGTGCCAGCAGGCGGAGACTAGCGGTCTACGAGCAGTACTTC. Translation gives CASRRRLAVYEQYF.